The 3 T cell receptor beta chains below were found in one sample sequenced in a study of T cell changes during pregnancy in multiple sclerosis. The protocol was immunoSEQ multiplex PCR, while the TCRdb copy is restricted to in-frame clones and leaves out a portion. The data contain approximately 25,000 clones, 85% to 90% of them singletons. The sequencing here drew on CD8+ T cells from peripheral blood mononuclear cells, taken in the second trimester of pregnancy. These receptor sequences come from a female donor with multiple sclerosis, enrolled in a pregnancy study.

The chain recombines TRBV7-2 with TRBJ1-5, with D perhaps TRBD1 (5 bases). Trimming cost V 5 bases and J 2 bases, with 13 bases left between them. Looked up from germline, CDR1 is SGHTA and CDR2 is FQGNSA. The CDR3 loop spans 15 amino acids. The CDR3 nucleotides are TGTGCCAGCAGCCTCCGACAGTGGGGCAATCAGCCCCAGCATTTT. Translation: CASSLRQWGNQPQHF.

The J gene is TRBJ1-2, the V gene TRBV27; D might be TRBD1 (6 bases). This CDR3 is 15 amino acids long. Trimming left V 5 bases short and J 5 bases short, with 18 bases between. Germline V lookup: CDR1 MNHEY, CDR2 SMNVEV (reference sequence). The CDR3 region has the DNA TGTGCCAGCAGTACTACAGGGTCCGTGCGGTATGGCTACACCTTC. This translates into CASSTTGSVRYGYTF.

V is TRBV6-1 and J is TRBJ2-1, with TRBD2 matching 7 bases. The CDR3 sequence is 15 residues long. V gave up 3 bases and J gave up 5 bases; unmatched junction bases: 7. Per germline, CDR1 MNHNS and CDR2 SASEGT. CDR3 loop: CASSEVAGSHNEQFF. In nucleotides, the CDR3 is TGTGCCAGCAGTGAGGTAGCGGGCAGTCACAATGAGCAGTTCTTC.